This note documents a single TCR beta chain sequence. The antigen remains unidentified. The sample has other DNA sequences that encode this CDR3 too. In germline, CDR1 is SEHNR, CDR2 FQNEAQ (reference sequence). The V segment lost 1 base and the J segment 1 base; nucleotides outside the gene matches: 1. The CDR3 is 15 residues long. The sample is drawn from a study of cytomegalovirus exposure and HLA in healthy donors. Broader study findings: Per a later analysis, 15,000 to 20,000 TCR beta sequences showed association with HLA alleles at 0.05 false discovery rate.

The PCR ran on 60 Vbeta and 13 Jbeta primers. Profiling relied on immunoSEQ multiplex PCR, and the TCRdb table lists in-frame clones only, not all of them. Of roughly 120,000 clones listed, approximately 80% are singletons. Among the donors, all were healthy bone marrow donors. The chain uses TRBV7-9 and TRBJ2-1, with TRBD1 matching over 7 bases. The specimen sequenced was PBMCs. This receptor was obtained from a human donor in good health. The CDR3 DNA reads as TGTGCCAGCAGCTTAGTACAGGGGTCCTACAATGAGCAGTTCTTC. Translating it yields CASSLVQGSYNEQFF.